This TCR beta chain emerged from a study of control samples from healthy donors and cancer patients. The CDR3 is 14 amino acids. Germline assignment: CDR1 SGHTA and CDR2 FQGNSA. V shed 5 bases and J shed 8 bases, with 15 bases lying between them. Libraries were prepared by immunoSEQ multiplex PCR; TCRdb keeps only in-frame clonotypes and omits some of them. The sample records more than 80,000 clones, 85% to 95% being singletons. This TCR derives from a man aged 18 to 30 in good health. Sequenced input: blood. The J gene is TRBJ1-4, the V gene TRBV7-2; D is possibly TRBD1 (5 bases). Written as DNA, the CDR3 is TGTGCCAGCAGCCTTGACAGCCGGGGGGAAAAACTGTTTTTT. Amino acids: CASSLDSRGEKLFF.